Detailed here is one T cell receptor (beta chain). In the source study's methods: Cell counts per sample came from amplifying reference gene primers. Data came from immunoSEQ multiplex PCR; TCRdb stores just in-frame clones and leaves some out. V and J calls plus clone size are reproduced from that table; the DNA served to infer D and trimming. The data show tens of thousands of clones, roughly 93% seen once. This entry is derived from a study of blood T cell repertoires in COVID-19. Study details: Samples representing acute and convalescent COVID-19 were sourced from the United States, Italy and Spain. The analysed material was cDNA or gDNA that came from T cells, B-cell-depleted T cells, or PBMCs.

Germline-derived CDR1 and CDR2 are MNHNS and SASEGT. The V end lost 1 base, the J end lost 8 bases, and 11 bases lay between the germline ends. The CDR3 is 13 amino acids. The chain combines TRBV6-1 with TRBJ1-2; no clear D. The receptor comes from a man aged 50-59 years with active COVID-19. Input material: peripheral blood. The CDR3 here is CASSEGPIKGYTF. The DNA for the CDR3 is TGTGCCAGCAGTGAAGGCCCTATTAAAGGCTACACCTTC.